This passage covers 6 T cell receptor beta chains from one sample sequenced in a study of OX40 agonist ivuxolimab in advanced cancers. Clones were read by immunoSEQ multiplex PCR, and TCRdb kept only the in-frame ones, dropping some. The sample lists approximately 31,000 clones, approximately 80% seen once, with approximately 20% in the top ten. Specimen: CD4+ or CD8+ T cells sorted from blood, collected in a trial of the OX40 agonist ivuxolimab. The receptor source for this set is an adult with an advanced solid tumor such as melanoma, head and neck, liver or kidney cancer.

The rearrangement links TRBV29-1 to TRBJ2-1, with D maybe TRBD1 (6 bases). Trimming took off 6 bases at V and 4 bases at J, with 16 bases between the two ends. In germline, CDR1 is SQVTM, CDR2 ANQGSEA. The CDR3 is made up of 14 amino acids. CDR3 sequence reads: CSVEQGTPYNEQFF. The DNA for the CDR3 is TGCAGCGTGGAACAGGGTACCCCTTACAATGAGCAGTTCTTC.

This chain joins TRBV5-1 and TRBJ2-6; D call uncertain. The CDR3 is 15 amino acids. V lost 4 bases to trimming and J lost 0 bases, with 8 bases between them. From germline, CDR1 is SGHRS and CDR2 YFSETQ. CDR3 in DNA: TGCGCCAGCAGCACCCAGAACTCTGGGGCCAACGTCCTGACTTTC. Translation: CASSTQNSGANVLTF.

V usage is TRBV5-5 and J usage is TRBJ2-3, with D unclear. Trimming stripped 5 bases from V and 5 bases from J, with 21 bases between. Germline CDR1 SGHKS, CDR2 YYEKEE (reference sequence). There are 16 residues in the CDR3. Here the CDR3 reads CASSHSLLLVGDTQYF. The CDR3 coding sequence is TGTGCCAGCAGTCATAGTTTGTTGTTAGTCGGAGATACGCAGTATTTT.

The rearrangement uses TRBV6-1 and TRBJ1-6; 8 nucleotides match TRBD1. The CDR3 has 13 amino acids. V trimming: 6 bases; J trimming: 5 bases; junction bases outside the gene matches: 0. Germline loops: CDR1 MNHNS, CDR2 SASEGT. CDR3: CASRTGDNSPLHF. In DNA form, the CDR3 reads TGTGCCAGCAGGACAGGGGATAATTCACCCCTCCACTTT.

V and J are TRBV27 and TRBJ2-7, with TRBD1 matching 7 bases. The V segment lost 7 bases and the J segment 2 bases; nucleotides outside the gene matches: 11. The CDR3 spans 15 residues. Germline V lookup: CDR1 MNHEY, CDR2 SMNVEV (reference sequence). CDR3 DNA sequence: TGTGCCAGCACTCCCCTAGTAGGGGGCCCCTACGAGCAGTACTTC. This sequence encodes CASTPLVGGPYEQYF.

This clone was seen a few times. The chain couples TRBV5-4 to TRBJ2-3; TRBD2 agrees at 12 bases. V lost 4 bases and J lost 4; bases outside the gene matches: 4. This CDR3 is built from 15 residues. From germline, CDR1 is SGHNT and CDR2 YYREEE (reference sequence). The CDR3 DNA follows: TGTGCCAGCAGCCGGGGACTAGCGGGTGCAGATACGCAGTATTTT. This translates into CASSRGLAGADTQYF.